This passage covers 11 T cell receptor beta chains from one sample sequenced in a study of blood T cell repertoires in COVID-19. Data came from immunoSEQ multiplex PCR; TCRdb stores just in-frame clones and leaves some out. The sample has around 210,000 clones; over 75% are singletons. The sequenced sample consisted of peripheral blood. Every receptor here comes from a man over 45 with COVID-19, enrolled during active disease.

The chain uses TRBV4-2 and TRBJ2-5; TRBD2 aligns across 10 bases. With 0 bases clipped from V and 4 bases from J, the junction kept 11 bases outside the gene matches. CDR1 is LGHNA, CDR2 YNFKEQ, per germline. CDR3 size: 18 residues. CDR3 DNA: TGTGCCAGCAGCCAAGATCTAGCAGCGGGGGGGCCCGGAGAGACCCAGTACTTC. Its translation: CASSQDLAAGGPGETQYF.

This chain joins TRBV2 and TRBJ1-1; weak D call: TRBD1 (5 bases). From germline, CDR1 is SNHLY and CDR2 FYNNEI. V dropped 8 bases and J dropped 6 bases, with 13 bases sitting between them. This CDR3 has 12 residues. CDR3 protein: CASSKGISEAFF. The CDR3 DNA follows: TGTGCCAGCTCGAAGGGGATTTCTGAAGCTTTCTTT.

J is TRBJ1-1 and V is TRBV19; D is possibly TRBD1 (6 bases). The CDR3 consists of 14 residues. V was pared by 6 bases and J by 4 bases, with 15 bases between. Germline V lookup: CDR1 LNHDA, CDR2 SQIVND (reference sequence). CDR3 bases: TGTGCCAGTAGCTTACAGGGAGTAGGCACTGAAGCTTTCTTT. Translation gives CASSLQGVGTEAFF.

This sequence joins TRBV6-5 and TRBJ1-5, with unresolved D. This CDR3 comprises 14 residues. Germline V CDR1 and CDR2: MNHEY, SVGAGI. V dropped 2 bases and J dropped 7 bases, with 12 bases sitting between them. The CDR3 DNA reads TGTGCCAGCAGTTACGTATCAGGAGGCCAGCCCCAGCATTTT. Translation gives CASSYVSGGQPQHF.

On this clone itself: The junction departs from the called germline gene at one end, perhaps through a read error. The chain couples TRBV27 to TRBJ2-2; D unclear. The CDR3 has 14 amino acids. The germline gives CDR1 MNHEY, CDR2 SMNVEV (reference sequence). CDR3 DNA: TGTGCCGGCAGACGGTACGCGAACACCGGGGAGCTGTTTTTT. Its translation is CAGRRYANTGELFF.

The rearrangement links TRBV19 to TRBJ2-2; 9 positions agree with TRBD1. The CDR3 sequence is 13 residues long. With V trimmed by 4 bases and J by 11 bases, 5 bases remained unmatched. CDR1 LNHDA and CDR2 SQIVND come from the germline V gene (reference sequence). CDR3 amino acids: CASSTGQGRELFF. The CDR3 DNA follows: TGTGCCAGTAGTACGGGACAGGGCCGCGAGCTGTTTTTT.

The rearrangement joins TRBV2 to TRBJ1-5; D gene ambiguous. Germline CDR1 and CDR2: SNHLY and FYNNEI. V gave up 7 bases and J gave up 3 bases, with 10 bases separating them. The CDR3 covers 13 residues. CDR3 coding DNA: TGTGCCAGCAATGAGAACAACAATCAGCCCCAGCATTTT. It specifies CASNENNNQPQHF. The variable domain in full, with the rest retrieved from reference TRBV2 and TRBJ1-5, is EPEVTQTPSHQVTQMGQEVILRCVPISNHLYFYWYRQILGQKVEFLVSFYNNEISEKSEIFDDQFSVERPDGSNFTLKIRSTKLEDSAMYFCASNENNNQPQHFGDGTRLSIL.

V and J are TRBV28 and TRBJ1-2; TRBD1 matches at 9 bases. Germline V gives CDR1 MDHEN, CDR2 SYDVKM. The V and J ends lost 5 bases and 8 bases, in that order; junction bases with no gene match: 0. The CDR3 contains 11 residues. CDR3 amino acids: CASSGQGGYTF. As DNA, the CDR3 is TGTGCCAGCAGTGGACAGGGGGGCTACACCTTC.

This chain links TRBV6-1 with TRBJ2-7, with 11 bases aligning to TRBD2. CDR3 length equals 15 residues. The V gene end was trimmed by 0 bases and the J gene end by 3 bases; junction bases not matched to a gene: 1. Germline V gene data show CDR1 as MNHNS and CDR2 as SASEGT. CDR3 nucleotides: TGTGCCAGCAGTGAAGCGACTAGCGGGGTCTACGAGCAGTACTTC. Amino acids: CASSEATSGVYEQYF.

The chain combines TRBV9 with TRBJ2-1; tentative D call: TRBD2 (6 bases). Germline-derived CDR1 and CDR2 are SGDLS and YYNGEE. This CDR3 is built from 18 residues. V lost 1 base and J 6 bases, leaving 23 bases between the germline ends. The CDR3 loop reads CASSVLPLSSVGSNEQFF. CDR3 bases: TGTGCCAGCAGCGTACTGCCACTCTCTAGCGTCGGCTCCAATGAGCAGTTCTTC. Combining the CDR3 with reference TRBV9 and TRBJ2-1 gives the whole variable domain DSGVTQTPKHLITATGQRVTLRCSPRSGDLSVYWYQQSLDQGLQFLIQYYNGEERAKGNILERFSAQQFPDLHSELNLSSLELGDSALYFCASSVLPLSSVGSNEQFFGPGTRLTVL.

The rearrangement joins TRBV6-5 to TRBJ1-2, with a weak D call TRBD1 (6 bases). Germline V gene data show CDR1 as MNHEY and CDR2 as SVGAGI. The CDR3 has 15 amino acids. The V end was cut by 0 bases, the J end by 6 bases, with 14 bases between. The CDR3 nucleotides are TGTGCCAGCAGTTACTCAGTCTCACAGGGTAATGGCTACACCTTC. Translating gives CASSYSVSQGNGYTF.